This T cell receptor (beta chain) was sequenced in a study of graft-versus-host responses after intestinal transplantation. On the study more broadly: Tacrolimus and steroids were given for about 3 years to all recipients after anti-thymocyte globulin induction.

Remarks on this clone: Its antigen remains unknown.

This CDR3 is 10 amino acids long. V was trimmed by 8 bases and J by 4 bases, leaving 6 bases between them. CDR1 is MNHEY and CDR2 is SMNVEV in the germline V gene (reference sequence). Sequencing used immunoSEQ multiplex PCR; TCRdb keeps in-frame clones, though not all of them. The sample has 60,000 to 65,000 clones, roughly 90% seen once; the top ten hold 1.7%. The study, taken as a whole, reports: The study found high graft-versus-host to host-versus-graft clonal ratios in allografts of patients with graft-donor T cell macrochimerism.

The TCR comes from a human donor who was the organ donor for an intestinal transplant. The rearrangement links TRBV27 to TRBJ2-7, with D hard to call. The sample in question was unstimulated CD8+ T cells sorted from spleen or lymph node cells, obtained before transplant. CDR3: CASGFYEQYF. In DNA form, the CDR3 reads TGTGCCAGCGGCTTTTACGAGCAGTACTTC.